A single sample gave rise to the 18 T cell receptor beta chains below, sequenced in a study of shared clonotypes between healthy human individuals. Assay: immunoSEQ multiplex PCR; the TCRdb copy retains only in-frame clones and omits some. The sample records about 2 million clones, roughly 94% being singletons. The sample taken for sequencing was naive CD4+ T cells sorted from blood. The subset here: CD45RA+ positively selected. The receptors were sampled from a young man in good health.

The chain links TRBV11-2 to TRBJ1-6, with unresolved D. CDR1 SGHAT and CDR2 FQNNGV come from the germline V gene. The ends were cut back, 2 bases at V and 8 bases at J, with 19 bases in the middle. The CDR3 has 17 residues. CDR3 sequence: CASSLRFGGIADSPLHF. CDR3 sequence (DNA): TGTGCCAGCAGCTTAAGGTTTGGAGGCATTGCGGATTCACCCCTCCACTTT.

V gene TRBV5-1 combines with J gene TRBJ2-7; TRBD1 matches at 8 bases. This CDR3 is 15 amino acids long. Germline V gene sequence: CDR1 SGHRS, CDR2 YFSETQ. Unmatched junction bases numbered 11, after V lost 2 bases and J lost 7 bases. The CDR3 nucleotides are TGCGCCAGCAGCTTTGAGAGGACAGGGCCTAGGGAGCAGTACTTC. This sequence encodes CASSFERTGPREQYF.

This chain connects TRBV11-2 to TRBJ2-2; 9 nucleotides match TRBD2. This CDR3 region has 16 residues. Germline CDR1 and CDR2: SGHAT and FQNNGV. Germline trimming cut 0 bases from V and 3 bases from J; bases unmatched to any gene: 2. The CDR3: CASSLDAGGYTGELFF. The CDR3 DNA reads TGTGCCAGCAGCTTAGATGCGGGGGGGTACACCGGGGAGCTGTTTTTT. Full variable domain (rest looked up from reference TRBV11-2 and TRBJ2-2): EAGVAQSPRYKIIEKRQSVAFWCNPISGHATLYWYQQILGQGPKLLIQFQNNGVVDDSQLPKDRFSAERLKGVDSTLKIQPAKLEDSAVYLCASSLDAGGYTGELFFGEGSRLTVL.

The V call is TRBV7-9, the J call TRBJ2-7; TRBD1 matches 8 bases. Germline trimming cut 8 bases from V and 3 bases from J; bases unmatched to any gene: 6. The CDR3 extends over 13 amino acids. Germline V gives CDR1 SEHNR, CDR2 FQNEAQ (reference sequence). CDR3 residues: CASSDRGVYEQYF. The CDR3 nucleotides read TGTGCCAGCTCCGACAGGGGAGTCTACGAGCAGTACTTC.

J is TRBJ1-1 and V is TRBV19; 8 bases line up with TRBD1. The germline V gene has CDR1 LNHDA and CDR2 SQIVND (reference sequence). V gave up 6 bases and J gave up 5 bases; unmatched junction bases: 8. The CDR3 length is 14 residues. CDR3: CASRETGAKTEAFF. The CDR3 DNA reads TGTGCCAGTAGGGAGACAGGGGCGAAGACTGAAGCTTTCTTT.

The rearrangement links TRBV2 to TRBJ2-7, with TRBD1 matching 7 bases. This CDR3 comprises 13 residues. The V segment lost 3 bases and the J segment 10 bases; nucleotides outside the gene matches: 9. Per the germline V gene, CDR1 is SNHLY and CDR2 is FYNNEI. The CDR3 is CASSDTRQGPQYF. Here the CDR3 DNA reads TGTGCCAGCAGTGATACTAGACAGGGCCCACAGTACTTC. Complete variable domain (other parts from reference TRBV2 and TRBJ2-7): EPEVTQTPSHQVTQMGQEVILRCVPISNHLYFYWYRQILGQKVEFLVSFYNNEISEKSEIFDDQFSVERPDGSNFTLKIRSTKLEDSAMYFCASSDTRQGPQYFGPGTRLTVT.

The rearrangement uses TRBV10-1 and TRBJ1-6; D is undetermined. The V end lost 6 bases, the J end lost 13 bases, and 10 bases lay between the germline ends. Germline values: CDR1 WNHNN, CDR2 SYGVQD (reference sequence). This CDR3 is 11 amino acids long. The CDR3 coding sequence is TGCGCCAGCAGGGAATTCAGCCCCCTCCACTTT. Translation gives CASREFSPLHF.

The chain links TRBV4-3 to TRBJ2-2, with D possibly TRBD2 on 5 matching bases. CDR3 size: 22 residues. V was clipped by 4 bases and J by 0 bases, with 30 bases between them. Germline V CDR1 and CDR2: LGHNA, YSLEER. The CDR3 here is CASSLSPVELRLINSNTGELFF. Here the CDR3 DNA reads TGCGCCAGCAGCCTTAGTCCGGTGGAATTGCGACTAATAAACTCGAACACCGGGGAGCTGTTTTTT.

The gene calls are TRBV7-3 and TRBJ2-1; D may be TRBD2 (6 bases). Trimming shortened V by 5 bases and J by 8 bases, and 16 bases separated the two germline ends. The germline gives CDR1 SGHTA, CDR2 FQGTGA. This CDR3 region has 14 residues. CDR3 protein: CASSPIPGVDEQFF. Written as DNA, the CDR3 is TGTGCCAGCAGCCCTATTCCGGGGGTGGATGAGCAGTTCTTC.

The chain uses TRBV6-5 and TRBJ1-6; D ambiguous. This CDR3 comprises 13 residues. V lost 2 bases and J 8 bases, leaving 7 bases between the germline ends. Germline-derived CDR1 and CDR2 are MNHEY and SVGAGI. CDR3 in DNA: TGTGCCAGCAGTTACAACAAGGATTCACCCCTCCACTTT. Translated: CASSYNKDSPLHF.

The genes are TRBV11-1 and TRBJ2-6; the match to TRBD1 covers 8 bases. Trimming took 5 bases from V and 13 from J; bases not matched to a gene: 13. Looked up from germline, CDR1 is SGHAT and CDR2 is FQDESV (reference sequence). The CDR3 totals 15 residues. In nucleotides, the CDR3 is TGTGCCAGCAGCACCCGCAGTTCAGGGGGCAAAGTCCTGACTTTC. Its translation: CASSTRSSGGKVLTF.

V gene TRBV4-3 combines with J gene TRBJ1-4; TRBD1 aligns across 7 bases. Germline V CDR1 and CDR2: LGHNA, YSLEER. The CDR3 is 14 residues long. Unmatched junction bases numbered 3, after V lost 1 base and J lost 7 bases. This CDR3 reads CASSQGQGGEKLFF. CDR3 coding DNA: TGCGCCAGCAGCCAAGGGCAGGGGGGTGAAAAACTGTTTTTT.

This clone was counted a single time. The chain uses TRBV6-1 and TRBJ1-2, with a possible D match to TRBD1 (5 bases). Germline assignment: CDR1 MNHNS and CDR2 SASEGT. This CDR3 region has 13 residues. V was pared by 5 bases and J by 3 bases, with 10 bases between. The CDR3 nucleotides are TGTGCCAGCAGTCTGACAGCCCACTATGGCTACACCTTC. Protein product: CASSLTAHYGYTF.

V gene TRBV11-2 combines with J gene TRBJ2-3; D is possibly TRBD2 (6 bases). This CDR3 has 15 amino acids. The ends were cut back, 5 bases at V and 2 bases at J, with 14 bases in the middle. Germline CDR1 SGHAT, CDR2 FQNNGV. The CDR3 DNA follows: TGTGCCAGCAGCCTCCGTGGGGGGAACACAGATACGCAGTATTTT. This encodes CASSLRGGNTDTQYF.

The gene calls are TRBV10-3 and TRBJ1-1; D not resolved. The CDR3 consists of 16 residues. V was trimmed by 0 bases and J by 6 bases, leaving 17 bases between them. CDR1 ENHRY and CDR2 SYGVKD come from the germline V gene. The DNA of the CDR3 is TGTGCCATCAGTGAGTCGGAGTCAGCCACAGCCCCTGAAGCTTTCTTT. It yields the protein CAISESESATAPEAFF.

The chain employs TRBV27 and TRBJ2-3; D ambiguous. Trimming took 5 bases from V and 0 from J, leaving 15 bases between them. CDR3 length equals 16 residues. The germline CDR1 and CDR2 sequences are MNHEY and SMNVEV (reference sequence). CDR3 in amino acids: CASSPGRIYSTDTQYF. The CDR3 bases are TGTGCCAGCAGTCCCGGTAGGATCTATAGCACAGATACGCAGTATTTT.

This clone appeared a single time. V usage is TRBV28 and J usage is TRBJ1-2; D perhaps matches TRBD1 (5 bases). Germline lookup yields CDR1 MDHEN and CDR2 SYDVKM. CDR3 size: 12 residues. V lost 4 bases and J lost 10, with 13 bases in between. The CDR3: CASSSSGDLYTF. The CDR3 nucleotides are TGTGCCAGCAGTTCCTCCGGGGACCTCTACACCTTC.

The gene calls are TRBV7-3 and TRBJ2-6; TRBD1 aligns across 10 bases. Germline CDR1 and CDR2: SGHTA and FQGTGA. V dropped 5 bases and J dropped 3; count of bases not matched to a gene: 7. This CDR3 region has 17 residues. CDR3 loop: CASSPGQGEFGANVLTF. CDR3 nucleotides: TGTGCCAGCAGCCCCGGACAGGGGGAATTTGGGGCCAACGTCCTGACTTTC.